The 13 T cell receptor beta chains in this list originate from one sample, sequenced in a study of T cell changes during pregnancy in multiple sclerosis. Repertoires were generated with immunoSEQ multiplex PCR, while TCRdb's copy carries only in-frame clones and drops some. The sample has around 30,000 clones, over 80% seen once. Sample: CD8+ T cells from peripheral blood mononuclear cells, taken in the first trimester of pregnancy. Every receptor here comes from a female donor with multiple sclerosis, enrolled in a pregnancy study.

This sequence joins TRBV4-3 and TRBJ2-7; a weak D match, TRBD2 (5 bases). Between the trimmed V and J ends, which lost 0 bases and 3 bases, there was a span of 12 bases. CDR3 size: 15 residues. CDR1 is LGHNA, CDR2 YSLEER, per germline. The CDR3 coding sequence is TGCGCCAGCAGCCAAGAATGGGAGATTATCTACGAGCAGTACTTC. It translates to CASSQEWEIIYEQYF.

The chain carries TRBV4-2 and TRBJ1-2, with TRBD1 matching 8 bases. Unmatched junction bases numbered 4, after V lost 2 bases and J lost 11 bases. This CDR3 spans 12 amino acids. CDR1 LGHNA and CDR2 YNFKEQ come from the germline V gene. CDR3 sequence (DNA): TGTGCCAGCAGCCAAAAACAGGGGGAATACACCTTC. Its protein product is CASSQKQGEYTF.

This chain joins TRBV9 and TRBJ2-3; 7 positions match TRBD2. The CDR3 runs 15 residues. V lost 0 bases and J lost 4; bases outside the gene matches: 5. CDR1 and CDR2 from the germline V gene are SGDLS and YYNGEE. The CDR3 here is CASSVGGGIADTQYF. CDR3 sequence (DNA): TGTGCCAGCAGCGTAGGGGGGGGAATAGCAGATACGCAGTATTTT.

CDR3 nucleotide sequence: TGTGCCAGCAGCTTGGGGGGGACAGGTGGCCCCTACGAGCAGTACTTC. Protein: CASSLGGTGGPYEQYF. The chain employs TRBV5-6 and TRBJ2-7, with 8 positions matching TRBD1. J lost 2 bases, V lost 0 bases, and 7 bases had no gene match. Germline CDR1 reads SGHDT; CDR2 reads YYEEEE. The CDR3 runs 16 residues.

The rearrangement uses TRBV28 and TRBJ2-7; D is perhaps TRBD1 (6 bases). V lost 4 bases to trimming and J lost 6 bases, with 13 bases between them. The CDR3 contains 13 residues. Germline-derived CDR1 and CDR2 are MDHEN and SYDVKM. DNA for the CDR3: TGTGCCAGCAGTTCGCTACAGGGCTCCGAGCAGTACTTC. Amino acids: CASSSLQGSEQYF.

This clone was seen a single time. The chain links TRBV7-3 to TRBJ2-5; the match to TRBD2 covers 10 bases. CDR1 and CDR2 from the germline V gene are SGHTA and FQGTGA. The CDR3 length is 15 residues. Unmatched junction bases numbered 8, after V lost 5 bases and J lost 5 bases. The DNA for the CDR3 is TGTGCCAGCAGCCCCAGCGGGAGGGCCGGGGAGACCCAGTACTTC. Amino acids: CASSPSGRAGETQYF.

This chain connects TRBV12-5 to TRBJ2-7; the match to TRBD1 covers 9 bases. After removal of 6 bases from V and 7 bases from J, the junction contained 10 bases not matched to a gene. The CDR3 length is 14 residues. Germline loops: CDR1 LGHNT, CDR2 FRNRAP. The chain's CDR3 is CASGPPGQGGEQYF. CDR3 sequence (DNA): TGTGCTAGTGGCCCTCCGGGACAGGGAGGGGAGCAGTACTTC.

As DNA, the CDR3 is TGCAGCGCTAGGACAGGGCCAGATACGCAGTATTTT. Translation: CSARTGPDTQYF. The chain uses TRBV29-1 and TRBJ2-3, with 8 bases matching TRBD1. V lost 7 bases, J lost 4 bases, and 4 bases stayed unmatched. CDR3 size: 12 residues. In germline, CDR1 is SQVTM, CDR2 ANQGSEA.

The chain recombines TRBV7-6 with TRBJ2-3; the match to TRBD2 covers 10 bases. Germline CDR1 is SGHVS and CDR2 is FNYEAQ. The length of the CDR3 is 17 residues. Trimming removed 6 bases from V and 5 bases from J; junction bases left unmatched: 14. CDR3 amino acids: CASRAHRKREGRDTQYF. DNA of the CDR3: TGTGCCAGCAGGGCTCACCGTAAGCGGGAGGGCCGAGATACGCAGTATTTT.

The chain joins TRBV10-2 to TRBJ1-1, with D tentatively TRBD1 (5 bases). Germline V CDR1 and CDR2: WSHSY, SAAADI. The CDR3 consists of 15 residues. V was clipped by 7 bases and J by 1 base, with 16 bases between them. The CDR3 DNA follows: TGCGCCAGCATGGTTCATACTGGGGCGAACACTGAAGCTTTCTTT. Amino acid sequence: CASMVHTGANTEAFF.

The V and J genes are TRBV9 and TRBJ1-6; tentative D call: TRBD1 (6 bases). The CDR3 length is 15 residues. Trimming removed 4 bases at V and 4 bases at J, with 12 bases between. Germline V CDR1 and CDR2: SGDLS, YYNGEE. CDR3 sequence reads: CASSKDSAYNSPLHF. The CDR3 DNA reads as TGTGCCAGCAGCAAGGACAGCGCATATAATTCACCCCTCCACTTT.

V and J are TRBV28 and TRBJ2-5, with D maybe TRBD2 (6 bases). Between the trimmed V and J ends, which lost 9 bases and 2 bases, there was a span of 10 bases. This CDR3 is built from 12 residues. Germline values: CDR1 MDHEN, CDR2 SYDVKM. The CDR3 DNA sequence: TGTGCCAGTACACGGGGGCAAGAGACCCAGTACTTC. Residues: CASTRGQETQYF.

In the case of this clone: Other DNA sequences in the same sample also yield this CDR3. The CDR3 protein is CASSGQMNTEAFF. In DNA form, the CDR3 reads TGTGCCAGTAGCGGACAGATGAACACTGAAGCTTTCTTT. This chain joins TRBV19 and TRBJ1-1, with a weak D call TRBD1 (6 bases). Looked up from germline, CDR1 is LNHDA and CDR2 is SQIVND (reference sequence). The length of the CDR3 is 13 residues. V was shortened by 6 bases and J by 0 bases, with 8 bases between the two germline ends.